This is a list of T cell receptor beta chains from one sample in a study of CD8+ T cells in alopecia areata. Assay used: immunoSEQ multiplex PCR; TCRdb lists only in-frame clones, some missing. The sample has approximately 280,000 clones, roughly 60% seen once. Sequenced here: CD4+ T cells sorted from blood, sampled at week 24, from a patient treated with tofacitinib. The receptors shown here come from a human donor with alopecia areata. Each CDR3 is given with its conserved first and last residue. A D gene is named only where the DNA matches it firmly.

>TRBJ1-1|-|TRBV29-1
CSVGYGTEAFF
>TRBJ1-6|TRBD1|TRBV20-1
CSAPQGNLHF
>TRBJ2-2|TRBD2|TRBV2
CASNRGENTGELFF
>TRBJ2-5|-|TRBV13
CASSLPPAGSQYF
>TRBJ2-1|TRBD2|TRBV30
CAWSVAGGSALEQFF
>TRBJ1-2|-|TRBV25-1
CASKSLYGYTF
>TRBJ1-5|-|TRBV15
CATSRGQGLQPQHF
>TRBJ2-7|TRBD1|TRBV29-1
CSVVPLQGFRQYF
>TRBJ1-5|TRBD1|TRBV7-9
CASSSAARGVYGQPQHF
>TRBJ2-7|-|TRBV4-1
CASSLSGSYEQYF
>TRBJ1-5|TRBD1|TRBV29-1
CSVVTGASGNQPQHF
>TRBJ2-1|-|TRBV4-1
CASSHLGLRKYNEQFF
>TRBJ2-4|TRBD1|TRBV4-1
CASSQNLGGENIQYF
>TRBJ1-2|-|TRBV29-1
CSVFFYGYTF
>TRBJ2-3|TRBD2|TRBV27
CASSRRPPSGGGMDTQYF
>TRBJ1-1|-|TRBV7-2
CASSFRLQGNTEAFF
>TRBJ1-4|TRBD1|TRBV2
CASSGDRTNEKLFF
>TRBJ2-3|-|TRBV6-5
CASSYSRRTDTQYF
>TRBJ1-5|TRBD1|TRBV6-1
CASSGQGSGSTWDQPQHF
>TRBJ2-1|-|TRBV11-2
CASSLGPTNEQFF
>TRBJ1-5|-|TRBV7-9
CASSLGQSNQPQHF
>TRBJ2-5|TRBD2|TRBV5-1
CASSLTPSGGRGTQYF
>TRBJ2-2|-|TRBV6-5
CASREQGGTGELFF
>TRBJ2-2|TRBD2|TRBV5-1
CASSSSTSGALHTGELFF
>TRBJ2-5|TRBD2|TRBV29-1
CSVQGLAGGETQYF
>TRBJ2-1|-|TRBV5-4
CASSLGGAQANEQFF
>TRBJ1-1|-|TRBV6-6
CAGSGAYRESEAFF
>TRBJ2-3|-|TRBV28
CASSFRRVSTDTQYF
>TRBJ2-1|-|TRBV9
CASSSRTGNEQFF
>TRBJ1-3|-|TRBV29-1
CSVEDSGSGYTIYF
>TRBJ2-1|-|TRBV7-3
CASSLGADYNEQFF
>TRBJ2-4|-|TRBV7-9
CASSLSEYF
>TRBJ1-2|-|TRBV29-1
CSGTANYGYTF
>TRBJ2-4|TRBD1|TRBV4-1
CASSQGPGQEIGNIQYF
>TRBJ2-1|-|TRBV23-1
CASSQSKRFF
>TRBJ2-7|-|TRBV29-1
CSVDGQGHEQYF
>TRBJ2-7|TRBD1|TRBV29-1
CSVQGAAYEQYF
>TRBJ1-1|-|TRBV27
CASSFRGQGNTEAFF
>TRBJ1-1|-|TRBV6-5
CASSYSGGGAFF
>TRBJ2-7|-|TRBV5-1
CASSLAGGTNYEQYF
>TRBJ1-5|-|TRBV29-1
CSVGSGDQPQHF
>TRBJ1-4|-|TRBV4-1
CASSQDLGAGEKLFF
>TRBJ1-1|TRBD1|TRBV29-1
CSGTTGGNTEAFF
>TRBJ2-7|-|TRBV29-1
CSVAGSSYEQYF
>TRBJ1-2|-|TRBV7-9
CASSLGVLDGYTF
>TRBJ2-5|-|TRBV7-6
CASSFQGRETQYF
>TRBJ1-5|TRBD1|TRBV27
CASSLKVGRQGQPQHF
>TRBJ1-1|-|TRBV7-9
CASSLQDVNTEAFF
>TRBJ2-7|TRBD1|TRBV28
CASSPTGISYEQYF
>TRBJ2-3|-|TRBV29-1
CSVEQGTDTQYF
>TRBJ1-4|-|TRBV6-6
CASGRGLEKLFF
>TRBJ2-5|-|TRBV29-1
CSVYRQIQETQYF
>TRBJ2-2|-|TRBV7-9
CASRLTGLSTGELFF
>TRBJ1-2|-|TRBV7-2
CASSLARERLEGYTF
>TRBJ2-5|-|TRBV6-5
CASSRPQETQYF
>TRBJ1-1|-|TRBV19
CASSRGTEAFF
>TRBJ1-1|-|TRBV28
CASSFRRVPEAFF